Listed below are T cell receptor beta chains from one sample, sequenced in a study of CD8+ T cells in alopecia areata. Clones were read by immunoSEQ multiplex PCR, and TCRdb kept only the in-frame ones, dropping some. Of about 250,000 clones listed, 60% are singletons. Sequencing was performed on CD4+ T cells sorted from blood, taken at approximately week 52, from a patient treated with tofacitinib. These receptors were obtained from a human donor with alopecia areata. The CDR3 runs from the conserved cysteine through the conserved F or W. Fields, in order: V gene, J gene, D gene, clone size, CDR3 protein, CDR3 DNA. D genes are given only for firm matches. Rows may omit the clone size; those that give it use once, few, many or a size class.

v_call: TRBV30
j_call: TRBJ2-1
d_call: TRBD2
clone_size: few
cdr3_aa: CAWSVGPQRGVSGEQFF
cdr3_nt: TGTGCCTGGAGTGTGGGCCCCCAGCGGGGGGTCTCCGGTGAGCAGTTCTTC

v_call: TRBV15
j_call: TRBJ2-5
d_call: NA
clone_size: NA
cdr3_aa: CATSRGGTQYF
cdr3_nt: TGTGCCACCAGCAGAGGCGGGACCCAGTACTTC

v_call: TRBV19
j_call: TRBJ1-3
d_call: NA
clone_size: NA
cdr3_aa: CASSTTVSGNTIYF
cdr3_nt: TGTGCCAGTAGTACCACCGTCTCTGGAAACACCATATATTTT

v_call: TRBV29-1
j_call: TRBJ1-5
d_call: NA
clone_size: few
cdr3_aa: CSVEVDDSAQHF
cdr3_nt: TGCAGCGTTGAAGTTGATGACTCGGCCCAGCATTTT

v_call: TRBV7-2
j_call: TRBJ2-5
d_call: NA
clone_size: NA
cdr3_aa: CASSLEPGGQTQYF
cdr3_nt: TGTGCCAGCAGCTTAGAGCCCGGGGGACAGACCCAGTACTTC

v_call: TRBV6-4
j_call: TRBJ1-2
d_call: NA
clone_size: NA
cdr3_aa: CASSAEGNYGYTF
cdr3_nt: TGTGCCAGCAGTGCGGAGGGTAACTATGGCTACACCTTC

v_call: TRBV30
j_call: TRBJ1-5
d_call: TRBD1
clone_size: NA
cdr3_aa: CAWSVRRLGPAGSLTGEPQHF
cdr3_nt: TGTGCCTGGAGTGTACGGAGACTGGGCCCTGCGGGCTCTCTAACAGGGGAGCCCCAGCATTTT

v_call: TRBV5-1
j_call: TRBJ2-1
d_call: TRBD1
clone_size: NA
cdr3_aa: CASSLALTGGLDEQFF
cdr3_nt: TGCGCCAGCAGCTTGGCTTTGACAGGGGGTCTTGATGAGCAGTTCTTC

v_call: TRBV25-1
j_call: TRBJ1-2
d_call: NA
clone_size: NA
cdr3_aa: CASSLRGGYTF
cdr3_nt: TGTGCCAGCAGTCTCAGGGGTGGCTACACCTTC

v_call: TRBV27
j_call: TRBJ2-1
d_call: NA
clone_size: once
cdr3_aa: CASSFSPPGYNEQFF
cdr3_nt: TGTGCCAGCAGCTTTTCCCCACCAGGCTACAATGAGCAGTTCTTC

v_call: TRBV6-6
j_call: TRBJ2-7
d_call: NA
clone_size: NA
cdr3_aa: CASSPGQRSSYEQYF
cdr3_nt: TGTGCCAGCAGCCCCGGACAGAGGAGCTCCTACGAGCAGTACTTC

v_call: TRBV30
j_call: TRBJ1-2
d_call: TRBD1
clone_size: once
cdr3_aa: CAWNTQGAYYGYTF
cdr3_nt: TGTGCCTGGAACACCCAGGGGGCATATTATGGCTACACCTTC

v_call: TRBV7-9
j_call: TRBJ2-6
d_call: NA
clone_size: NA
cdr3_aa: CASSLPSSGANVLTF
cdr3_nt: TGTGCCAGCAGCTTACCCAGCTCTGGGGCCAACGTCCTGACTTTC

v_call: TRBV29-1
j_call: TRBJ1-1
d_call: TRBD1
clone_size: few
cdr3_aa: CSVTRTGDTEAFF
cdr3_nt: TGCAGCGTGACAAGGACAGGGGACACTGAAGCTTTCTTT

v_call: TRBV4-2
j_call: TRBJ2-1
d_call: NA
clone_size: NA
cdr3_aa: CASSQDGGPENEQFF
cdr3_nt: TGTGCCAGCAGCCAAGATGGGGGGCCGGAGAATGAGCAGTTCTTC

v_call: TRBV14
j_call: TRBJ1-1
d_call: NA
clone_size: few
cdr3_aa: CASSQDGVVLNTEAFF
cdr3_nt: TGTGCCAGCAGCCAAGATGGTGTCGTTCTGAACACTGAAGCTTTCTTT

v_call: TRBV7-6
j_call: TRBJ2-7
d_call: NA
clone_size: once
cdr3_aa: CASSPRQFGEQYF
cdr3_nt: TGTGCCAGCAGCCCAAGACAGTTTGGCGAGCAGTACTTC

v_call: TRBV27
j_call: TRBJ1-2
d_call: NA
clone_size: few
cdr3_aa: CASSLVGGHPNYGYTF
cdr3_nt: TGTGCCAGCAGTTTAGTCGGAGGTCACCCTAACTATGGCTACACCTTC

v_call: TRBV25-1
j_call: TRBJ1-2
d_call: NA
clone_size: NA
cdr3_aa: CASSVGPANYGYTF
cdr3_nt: TGTGCCAGCAGTGTGGGTCCTGCTAACTATGGCTACACCTTC

v_call: TRBV4-2
j_call: TRBJ1-5
d_call: NA
clone_size: NA
cdr3_aa: CASSQEGGSNQPQHF
cdr3_nt: TGTGCCAGCAGCCAAGAGGGAGGGAGCAATCAGCCCCAGCATTTT